The 20 T cell receptor beta chains reported below all come from one sample, sequenced in a study of T cell responses to AZD1222 COVID-19 vaccine. The repertoire was sequenced with immunoSEQ multiplex PCR; TCRdb's copy has only in-frame clones and lacks some. This table holds some 150,000 clones, about 88% found once. Sequencing was performed on peripheral blood, taken on day 0 of AZD1222 vaccination. The source of these receptors is an adult in good health.

The rearrangement joins TRBV7-6 to TRBJ2-3; 7 bases are shared with TRBD2. The CDR3 loop spans 18 amino acids. The junction had 17 bases not matched to a gene; V was cut back by 2 bases and J by 6 bases. Germline CDR1 is SGHVS and CDR2 is FNYEAQ. The CDR3 protein is CASSLRPPVGAGEDTQYF. CDR3 sequence (DNA): TGTGCCAGCAGCTTACGCCCCCCTGTTGGCGCGGGGGAGGATACGCAGTATTTT.

V is TRBV19 and J is TRBJ1-4; D call uncertain. Looked up from germline, CDR1 is LNHDA and CDR2 is SQIVND (reference sequence). The CDR3 is 12 residues long. V gave up 6 bases and J gave up 7 bases, with 9 bases separating them. The CDR3 bases are TGTGCCAGTAGACTTCGTGGTGAAAAACTGTTTTTT. This sequence encodes CASRLRGEKLFF.

This clone was counted a single time. The rearrangement uses TRBV7-2 and TRBJ2-5; D uncertain. Germline V gives CDR1 SGHTA, CDR2 FQGNSA. V gave up 1 base and J gave up 4 bases, with 10 bases separating them. This CDR3 is 14 amino acids long. CDR3 bases: TGTGCCAGCAGCTTAGTAGTGTGGGCAGAGACCCAGTACTTC. Translating it yields CASSLVVWAETQYF.

In this sample, this clone turned up once. The chain joins TRBV12-3 or TRBV12-4 to TRBJ2-3; no clear D gene. Between the trimmed V and J ends, which lost 8 bases and 0 bases, there was a span of 9 bases. The CDR3 contains 13 residues. The CDR3 region has the DNA TGTGCCAGCGCCGGGTTGAGCACAGATACGCAGTATTTT. Translating it yields CASAGLSTDTQYF.

This clone was picked up one time. The chain couples TRBV6-2 or TRBV6-3 to TRBJ2-1, with D possibly being TRBD1 (5 bases). Trimming stripped 2 bases from V and 9 bases from J, with 17 bases between. The CDR3 runs 15 residues. Germline V lookup: CDR1 MNHEY, CDR2 SVGEGT. The CDR3 region is CASSYVGVGRGEQFF. The CDR3 DNA sequence: TGTGCCAGCAGTTACGTCGGCGTAGGAAGGGGTGAGCAGTTCTTC.

The CDR3 nucleotides read TGTGCCAGTAAGGTCTGGGGTGGGCAAGAGACCCAGTACTTC. Its translation: CASKVWGGQETQYF. The chain links TRBV19 to TRBJ2-5; D unresolved. Germline CDR1 LNHDA, CDR2 SQIVND (reference sequence). V was cut by 7 bases and J by 2 bases, with 14 bases left in between. This CDR3 contains 14 residues.

The chain joins TRBV5-8 to TRBJ1-2; D not certain. This CDR3 region has 11 residues. Between the trimmed V and J ends, which lost 5 bases and 7 bases, there was a span of 9 bases. From germline, CDR1 is SGHTS and CDR2 YDEGEE. This CDR3 is CASSFSSGYTF. DNA of the CDR3: TGTGCCAGCAGTTTTTCTAGTGGCTACACCTTC.

In its sample, this clone was seen once. J is TRBJ1-1 and V is TRBV18; D ambiguous. CDR3 length: 16 residues. Germline V gene sequence: CDR1 KGHSH, CDR2 LQKENI. Trimming left V 3 bases short and J 1 base short, with 15 bases between. Here the CDR3 reads CASSPSDGVRNTEAFF. The CDR3 bases are TGTGCCAGCTCACCTTCAGACGGCGTGAGGAACACTGAAGCTTTCTTT.

The gene calls are TRBV28 and TRBJ2-7; D not certain. Germline loops: CDR1 MDHEN, CDR2 SYDVKM. The CDR3 is made up of 10 amino acids. V lost 8 bases and J lost 2, with 4 bases in between. The CDR3, as DNA: TGTGCCAGCGGCACCTACGAGCAGTACGTC. Its translation: CASGTYEQYV.

V usage is TRBV9 and J usage is TRBJ2-1; tentatively, D is TRBD2 (6 bases). The CDR3 is 13 amino acids. Trimming cost V 4 bases and J 3 bases, with 8 bases left between them. CDR1 and CDR2 from the germline V gene are SGDLS and YYNGEE. This chain's CDR3 is CASSPGLYNEQFF. The CDR3 DNA reads TGTGCCAGCAGCCCGGGACTCTACAATGAGCAGTTCTTC.

The chain is built from TRBV7-2 and TRBJ2-1; D is possibly TRBD2 (6 bases). The CDR3 runs 14 residues. V lost 5 bases to trimming and J lost 4 bases, with 12 bases between them. Germline V lookup: CDR1 SGHTA, CDR2 FQGNSA. The CDR3 nucleotides are TGTGCCAGCAGCCCCGATGGGGGGTACAATGAGCAGTTCTTC. This encodes CASSPDGGYNEQFF.

V gene TRBV30 combines with J gene TRBJ1-1; D gene ambiguous. CDR3 length: 13 amino acids. Germline V lookup: CDR1 GTSNPN, CDR2 SVGIG (reference sequence). V shed 2 bases and J shed 3 bases, with 10 bases lying between them. CDR3 coding DNA: TGTGCCTGGAGTAGGGAATGGGACACTGAAGCTTTCTTT. Translation gives CAWSREWDTEAFF.

The V and J genes are TRBV10-3 and TRBJ1-1; 7 nucleotides align to TRBD1. This CDR3 region has 14 residues. From germline, CDR1 is ENHRY and CDR2 SYGVKD. With V trimmed by 4 bases and J by 1 base, 3 bases remained unmatched. The DNA of the CDR3 is TGTGCCATCAGTGGGACAGGCGGGAACACTGAAGCTTTCTTT. It yields the protein CAISGTGGNTEAFF.

V is TRBV28 and J is TRBJ1-4; D is unresolved. The CDR3 loop spans 13 amino acids. V lost 7 bases and J lost 8, with 14 bases in between. Germline CDR1 is MDHEN and CDR2 is SYDVKM. The CDR3: CASKLEGREKLFF. DNA for the CDR3: TGTGCCAGCAAACTAGAAGGACGGGAAAAACTGTTTTTT.

The chain links TRBV7-2 to TRBJ2-1, with 14 bases that match TRBD2. The CDR3 extends over 16 amino acids. Germline V CDR1 and CDR2: SGHTA, FQGNSA. J lost 7 bases, V lost 0 bases, and 2 bases had no gene match. Here the CDR3 DNA reads TGTGCCAGCAGCTTAGCGGGACTAGCGGGGGCGAATGAGCAGTTCTTC. Protein: CASSLAGLAGANEQFF.

This clone has only one observation. The chain has TRBV24-1 and TRBJ2-7; 7 positions agree with TRBD2. In germline, CDR1 is KGHDR, CDR2 SFDVKD. The CDR3 has 17 residues. The V and J ends lost 5 bases and 6 bases, in that order; junction bases with no gene match: 18. CDR3 sequence reads: CATSGSNRTSQLSEQYF. The CDR3, as DNA: TGTGCCACCAGTGGGTCGAACAGGACTAGTCAACTAAGCGAGCAGTACTTC.

The chain joins TRBV15 to TRBJ2-3; D is perhaps TRBD2 (5 bases). Germline values: CDR1 LNHNV, CDR2 YYDKDF (reference sequence). This CDR3 is 15 amino acids long. The V end was cut by 3 bases, the J end by 0 bases, with 10 bases between. The CDR3 loop is CATSSTGSSTDTQYF. For the CDR3, the DNA is TGTGCCACCAGCAGCACGGGGAGTAGCACAGATACGCAGTATTTT.

In DNA form, the CDR3 reads TGTGCCAGCAGACAGGGGGGAATCAATTCACCCCTCCACTTT. Protein: CASRQGGINSPLHF. The rearrangement uses TRBV6-5 and TRBJ1-6; 8 positions agree with TRBD1. This CDR3 is built from 14 residues. V gave up 6 bases and J gave up 7 bases; unmatched junction bases: 5. Per germline, CDR1 MNHEY and CDR2 SVGAGI.

This clone was picked up a small number of times. This same CDR3 is encoded by further DNA sequences in the sample. This chain uses TRBV24-1 with TRBJ2-3; D is ambiguous. The CDR3 covers 13 residues. The ends were cut back, 2 bases at V and 3 bases at J, with 5 bases in the middle. Germline assignment: CDR1 KGHDR and CDR2 SFDVKD. The CDR3 loop reads CATSDSTTDTQYF. The CDR3, as DNA: TGTGCCACCAGTGATTCTACTACAGATACGCAGTATTTT.

The CDR3 reads CASSYRGQGHEQYF. Written as DNA, the CDR3 is TGTGCCAGCAGTTACCGCGGACAGGGCCACGAGCAGTACTTC. The J gene is TRBJ2-7, the V gene TRBV6-6; 8 bases map to TRBD1. J was trimmed by 5 bases and V by 2 bases; bases with no gene match: 5. The CDR3 is made up of 14 amino acids. CDR1 is MNHNY, CDR2 SVGAGI, per germline (reference sequence).